In its sample, the clone carrying this T cell receptor beta chain was seen many times. Its antigen remains unidentified. Amplified TCR beta CDR3 regions came from RNA transcripts. During a first-round RT-PCR of the TCR CDR3, the HTBI primer set was used. TCRdb itself ran the multiplex PCR reads through MiXCR, one entry per CDR3 protein. The table has under 300,000 distinct CDR3 sequences, approximately 26% seen once. Diagnoses were made from clinical symptoms, serum measures (thyroxine and TRAb), thyroid ultrasound and orbital computed tomography. Trimming left V 7 bases short and J 5 bases short, with 21 bases between. The germline gives CDR1 MNHEY, CDR2 SVGAGI. CDR3 length: 16 amino acids. These data belong to a study of T cells in Graves' hyperthyroidism and ophthalmopathy. General study results and limits: Blood also contained most expanded thyroid clonotypes above 0.001.

The sequenced sample was blood. The clonotype comes from a man aged 35 to 55 with Graves' hyperthyroidism that later progressed to Graves' ophthalmopathy. This rearrangement joins TRBV6-5 to TRBJ1-5; no reliable D call. This CDR3 is CASNPDGTEPYQPQHF. The CDR3 DNA is TGTGCCAGCAATCCCGACGGTACAGAACCTTATCAGCCCCAGCATTTT.